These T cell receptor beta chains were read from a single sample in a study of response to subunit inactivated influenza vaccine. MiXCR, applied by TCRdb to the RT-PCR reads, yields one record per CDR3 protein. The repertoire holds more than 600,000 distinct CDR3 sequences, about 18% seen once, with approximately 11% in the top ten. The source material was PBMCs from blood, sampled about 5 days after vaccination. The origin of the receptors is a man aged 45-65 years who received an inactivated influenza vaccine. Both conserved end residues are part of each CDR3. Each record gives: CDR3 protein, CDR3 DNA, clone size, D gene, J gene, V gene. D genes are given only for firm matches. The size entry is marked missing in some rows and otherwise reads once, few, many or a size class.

CDR3: CSAKGLAGQVNTDTQYF
DNA: TGCAGTGCTAAGGGACTAGCGGGACAGGTGAACACAGATACGCAGTATTTT
size: NA
D: TRBD2
J: TRBJ2-3
V: TRBV20-1

CDR3: CATSPDRVNTEAFF
DNA: TGTGCCACCTCCCCGGACAGGGTGAACACTGAAGCTTTCTTT
size: few
D: TRBD1
J: TRBJ1-1
V: TRBV6-1

CDR3: CASSPASWYAQYQETQYF
DNA: TGTGCCAGCAGCCCCGCGAGTTGGTACGCTCAGTACCAAGAGACCCAGTACTTC
size: NA
D: NA
J: TRBJ2-5
V: TRBV11-1

CDR3: CSARPTGATLNTGELFF
DNA: TGCAGTGCTAGACCCACAGGGGCAACCCTCAACACCGGGGAGCTGTTTTTT
size: few
D: TRBD1
J: TRBJ2-2
V: TRBV20-1

CDR3: CASSPPDIYEQFF
DNA: TGTGCCAGCAGTCCCCCGGACATTTATGAGCAGTTCTTC
size: many
D: NA
J: TRBJ2-1
V: TRBV28

CDR3: CSAGGLAGPHEQFF
DNA: TGCAGTGCGGGAGGACTAGCGGGACCCCACGAGCAGTTCTTC
size: NA
D: TRBD2
J: TRBJ2-1
V: TRBV20-1

CDR3: CSAKIPGHKASSPDTQYF
DNA: TGCAGTGCAAAGATTCCGGGACACAAGGCCAGTTCACCAGATACGCAGTATTTT
size: NA
D: NA
J: TRBJ2-3
V: TRBV20-1

CDR3: CASSRTGDNQPQHF
DNA: TGTGCCAGCAGCCGAACAGGGGACAATCAGCCCCAGCATTTT
size: NA
D: TRBD1
J: TRBJ1-5
V: TRBV7-9

CDR3: CSVDKPGLAYNEQFF
DNA: TGCAGCGTTGACAAGCCGGGACTAGCCTACAATGAGCAGTTCTTC
size: many
D: TRBD2
J: TRBJ2-1
V: TRBV29-1

CDR3: CASSFGTSGFQETQYF
DNA: TGTGCCAGCAGTTTCGGGACTAGCGGTTTCCAAGAGACCCAGTACTTC
size: NA
D: TRBD2
J: TRBJ2-5
V: TRBV28

CDR3: CASSLDSSGGEPDTQYF
DNA: TGTGCCAGCAGCCTCGACTCTAGCGGGGGGGAGCCAGATACGCAGTATTTT
size: NA
D: TRBD2
J: TRBJ2-3
V: TRBV13

CDR3: CATSPRGGHYGYTF
DNA: TGTGCCACCAGCCCTCGCGGGGGACACTATGGCTACACCTTC
size: NA
D: NA
J: TRBJ1-2
V: TRBV15

CDR3: CSVEEGGVGNTIYF
DNA: TGCAGCGTTGAAGAAGGTGGGGTTGGAAACACCATATATTTT
size: NA
D: NA
J: TRBJ1-3
V: TRBV29-1

CDR3: CASSLTAEQNYEQYF
DNA: TGCGCCAGCAGCCTCACAGCAGAACAGAACTACGAGCAGTACTTC
size: NA
D: NA
J: TRBJ2-7
V: TRBV4-3

CDR3: CSARDLGNSYEQYF
DNA: TGCAGTGCTAGAGATCTCGGGAACTCCTACGAGCAGTACTTC
size: NA
D: NA
J: TRBJ2-7
V: TRBV20-1

CDR3: CASRKVSGRAGDTQYF
DNA: TGTGCCAGCAGGAAAGTCAGCGGGAGGGCCGGAGATACGCAGTATTTT
size: few
D: TRBD2
J: TRBJ2-3
V: TRBV7-2

CDR3: CAIASEAGYSNQPQHF
DNA: TGTGCCATCGCCTCCGAGGCGGGGTACAGCAATCAGCCCCAGCATTTT
size: NA
D: NA
J: TRBJ1-5
V: TRBV10-3

CDR3: CASGQGSNQPQHF
DNA: TGTGCCAGCGGACAGGGCAGCAATCAGCCCCAGCATTTT
size: NA
D: TRBD1
J: TRBJ1-5
V: TRBV11-1

CDR3: CASSAGTSRRFYNEQFF
DNA: TGTGCCAGCAGCGCCGGGACTAGCAGACGCTTTTACAATGAGCAGTTCTTC
size: NA
D: TRBD2
J: TRBJ2-1
V: TRBV9

CDR3: CSARDVARTSGSLGNEQFF
DNA: TGCAGTGCTAGAGATGTGGCCAGAACTAGCGGGAGTTTAGGCAATGAGCAGTTCTTC
size: few
D: TRBD2
J: TRBJ2-1
V: TRBV20-1

CDR3: CASSRGLAGTSTDTQYF
DNA: TGTGCCAGCAGTCGAGGGCTAGCGGGAACTAGCACAGATACGCAGTATTTT
size: NA
D: TRBD2
J: TRBJ2-3
V: TRBV7-2

CDR3: CASSPTSTGFEAFF
DNA: TGTGCCAGCAGTCCTACCTCTACAGGTTTTGAAGCTTTCTTT
size: few
D: NA
J: TRBJ1-1
V: TRBV12-3/TRBV12-4

CDR3: CASRRGGGSGYTF
DNA: TGTGCCAGCAGAAGGGGAGGAGGGTCGGGCTACACCTTC
size: NA
D: NA
J: TRBJ1-2
V: TRBV7-9

CDR3: CASSLTSGTGSLTFF
DNA: TGCGCCAGCAGTTTAACTTCCGGGACAGGGTCTTTAACTTTCTTT
size: few
D: TRBD1
J: TRBJ1-1
V: TRBV5-1

CDR3: CASTSYWAISGIQGEQFF
DNA: TGCGCCAGCACCTCTTATTGGGCTATTAGCGGGATTCAGGGGGAGCAGTTCTTC
size: NA
D: TRBD2
J: TRBJ2-1
V: TRBV10-2

CDR3: CSASGSQGEVHSSNQPQHF
DNA: TGCAGTGCTAGTGGGTCCCAGGGGGAAGTTCATAGTAGCAATCAGCCCCAGCATTTT
size: NA
D: TRBD1
J: TRBJ1-5
V: TRBV20-1